The source of this T cell receptor beta chain is a study of shared clonotypes between healthy human individuals. Germline loops: CDR1 SQVTM, CDR2 ANQGSEA. V was clipped by 6 bases and J by 5 bases, with 16 bases between them. This CDR3 contains 14 residues. The repertoire was sequenced with immunoSEQ multiplex PCR; TCRdb's copy has only in-frame clones and lacks some. The table lists roughly 700,000 clones, about 90% of them singletons. This clonotype originated in a man aged 18 to 30 in good health. Some clones in this sample may be carry-over from other donors' samples. Sequencing was carried out using memory CD8+ T cells from PBMCs. The subset was: CD45RO+ cells pooled with CCR7-negative TemRA cells. The V call is TRBV29-1, the J call TRBJ2-2; D remains ambiguous. CDR3 sequence reads: CSVRSDVGTGELFF. The CDR3 DNA reads TGCAGCGTGAGGAGCGATGTGGGTACCGGGGAGCTGTTTTTT.